The clone carrying this TCR beta chain was counted many times. Its target is unknown. TCRdb analysed the reads with MiXCR anew, one entry per CDR3 protein. The repertoire consists of 700,000 to 900,000 distinct CDR3 sequences, with approximately 32% occurring once and the leading ten covering roughly 13%. The data originate from a study of T cell repertoires in cytomegalovirus infection. Germline trimming cut 1 base from V and 6 bases from J; bases unmatched to any gene: 14. The CDR3 has 17 residues. Germline lookup yields CDR1 SGHTA and CDR2 FQGNSA. This chain uses TRBV7-2 with TRBJ1-1; 7 nucleotides line up with TRBD1. Sample: cultured CD8+ T cells from PBMCs, taken from culture after CMV antigen stimulation. The receptor's source is a human donor in good health (CMV status not recorded). Some clones in this sample may be carry-over from other donors' samples. CDR3 in amino acids: CASSLVGQQSPVSEAFF. The DNA for the CDR3 is TGTGCCAGCAGCTTAGTGGGACAGCAATCTCCGGTTTCTGAAGCTTTCTTT.